This T cell receptor (beta chain) was sequenced in a study of beta chain features in type 1 diabetes. This CDR3 comprises 16 residues. The V and J ends lost 1 base and 0 bases respectively, with 11 bases between them. The germline V gene encodes CDR1 SSHAT and CDR2 FNYEAQ (reference sequence). The entirety of the isolated RNA underwent reverse transcription, so expressed TCRB transcripts were sequenced. Sequenced by immunoSEQ multiplex PCR; TCRdb stores in-frame clones only, minus some. In the table there are around 250,000 clones, 68% of which are singletons. The genes are TRBV7-7 and TRBJ2-3, with D unclear. The clonotype was recovered from a man younger than 45 in good health. The material sequenced was naive CD4+ T cells from blood. CDR3 loop: CASSLGLKPSTDTQYF. The CDR3 DNA reads as TGTGCCAGCAGCTTAGGGCTGAAACCTAGCACAGATACGCAGTATTTT. The entire variable domain, with the rest obtained from reference TRBV7-7 and TRBJ2-3, is as follows: GAGVSQSPRYKVTKRGQDVTLRCDPISSHATLYWYQQALGQGPEFLTYFNYEAQPDKSGLPSDRFSAERPEGSISTLTIQRTEQRDSAMYRCASSLGLKPSTDTQYFGPGTRLTVL.